Reported below is one T cell receptor (beta chain). The sample originates from a study of blood T cell repertoires in COVID-19. CDR1 is SGHRS and CDR2 is YFSETQ in the germline V gene. V was pared by 9 bases and J by 5 bases, with 19 bases of the junction left unmatched. The CDR3 is 18 amino acids. Assay: immunoSEQ multiplex PCR; the TCRdb copy retains only in-frame clones and omits some. The table has tens of thousands of clones, 85% to 90% seen once. The clonotype comes from a woman aged 60-75 years with active COVID-19. The V call is TRBV5-1, the J call TRBJ2-2; 10 positions match TRBD2. Sequences were obtained from peripheral blood. CDR3 protein: CANRPVAGGPSRTGELFF. The DNA for the CDR3 is TGCGCCAACCGTCCCGTAGCGGGGGGACCTTCGAGGACCGGGGAGCTGTTTTTT.